Listed below are T cell receptor beta chains from one sample, sequenced in a study of post-analysis software for immune sequencing data. TCRdb analysed the PCR reads with MiXCR anew, one entry per CDR3 protein. The table shows roughly 410,000 distinct CDR3 sequences, with 30% to 45% occurring only once. Sequenced input: blood. These receptors were collected from a girl aged 5-17 years with multiple sclerosis. CDR3s include the opening cysteine and the closing phenylalanine or tryptophan.

V gene	J gene	CDR3 protein
TRBV7-9	TRBJ2-5	CASSLQTGASETQYF
TRBV4-2	TRBJ1-2	CASSPGEKGYYGYTF
TRBV7-9	TRBJ2-3	CASSLLTGGDTQYF
TRBV4-2	TRBJ1-1	CASSRGDGVEAFF
TRBV6-5	TRBJ2-3	CASSYPVTGITDTQYF
TRBV4-2	TRBJ1-2	CASSQEMMGKRDYTF
TRBV5-1	TRBJ2-1	CASSLGTGAREQFF
TRBV7-2	TRBJ2-3	CASSYDSTADTQYF
TRBV27	TRBJ2-1	CASSLIWDSLYNEQFF
TRBV4-1	TRBJ2-7	CASSQDFSGGDYVEQYF
TRBV5-1	TRBJ1-1	CASSLGQENLFFSEAFF
TRBV7-2	TRBJ1-2	CASSRQSGDSGNYGYTF